This T cell receptor (beta chain) was captured by sequencing in a study of CD8 T cells in ankylosing spondylitis. 5'-RACE, quantitative and with molecular barcodes, yielded the TCR beta libraries. TCRdb analysed the 5' RACE reads with MiXCR anew, one entry per CDR3 protein. This table holds fewer than 250,000 distinct CDR3 sequences, about a quarter found once. Notes on this clonotype: Its antigen is undetermined.

V shed 3 bases and J shed 5 bases, with 11 bases lying between them. The CDR3 totals 13 residues. Study-level points and caveats: Within ankylosing spondylitis blood, a TCR beta motif made up of fewer than ten highly homologous variants appeared to be characteristic. There was reportedly significant enrichment of clones that were disease-linked in matched ankylosing spondylitis synovial fluid.

V gene TRBV12-3 or TRBV12-4 combines with J gene TRBJ2-7; D is unclear. Sequencing input: blood, either unsorted or a sorted T cell fraction (not recorded which). The receptor was isolated from a male donor with ankylosing spondylitis or in good health (not recorded which). DNA of the CDR3: TGTGCCAGCAGTTTCATCCTTAGTGACGAGCAGTACTTC. Amino acid sequence: CASSFILSDEQYF.